Listed below are T cell receptor beta chains from one sample, sequenced in a study of T cell responses to AZD1222 COVID-19 vaccine. Sequenced by immunoSEQ multiplex PCR; TCRdb stores in-frame clones only, minus some. The table lists around 150,000 clones, about 91% of them singletons. The starting material was peripheral blood, obtained on day 0 of MenACWY control vaccination. The receptor source for this set is an adult in good health. CDR3s include the opening cysteine and the closing phenylalanine or tryptophan. Clone size, where shown, is once, few, many, or a class for clones that have expanded.

clone size | J gene | V gene | CDR3 protein
. | TRBJ1-1 | TRBV7-6 | CASSFGQDTEAFF
. | TRBJ1-1 | TRBV28 | CATRRQTNTEAFF
once | TRBJ1-5 | TRBV2 | CASTGDTYSNQPQHF
. | TRBJ1-2 | TRBV12-3/TRBV12-4 | CASSSPGHGYTF
. | TRBJ1-1 | TRBV6-5 | CASRRLGYTEAFF
. | TRBJ2-3 | TRBV6-5 | CASGGLAGGTDTQYF
. | TRBJ1-5 | TRBV3-1/TRBV3-2 | CASSQDYPGQGGPQHF
. | TRBJ1-1 | TRBV28 | CASIPGTMNTEAFF
. | TRBJ2-2 | TRBV5-1 | CASSLALASGELFF
. | TRBJ1-2 | TRBV2 | CASIEGWGIYGYTF
. | TRBJ1-3 | TRBV2 | CASSSSTAFSGNTIYF
once | TRBJ2-3 | TRBV7-2 | CASSKTSGLYTDTQYF
. | TRBJ1-1 | TRBV7-8 | CASSQTYRGDAFF
. | TRBJ2-1 | TRBV28 | CASSHGQGPGLAGGPGTNEQFF
. | TRBJ1-6 | TRBV19 | CASSIYVSGNSPLHF
. | TRBJ1-4 | TRBV7-2 | CASSSLTDGHEKLFF
. | TRBJ2-2 | TRBV24-1 | CATSDTGGPGELFF
. | TRBJ1-1 | TRBV5-4 | CASSFRSGLNTEAFF
. | TRBJ1-4 | TRBV7-2 | CASSLVLGSHEINEKLFF
. | TRBJ1-1 | TRBV3-1/TRBV3-2 | CASSQTRSEAFF
. | TRBJ2-5 | TRBV11-3 | CASSLGRVDQETQYF
once | TRBJ2-7 | TRBV5-4 | CASSSSPDSYEQYF
. | TRBJ1-2 | TRBV18 | CASSETGNGYTF
. | TRBJ2-5 | TRBV28 | CASSLGAGVAETQYF
. | TRBJ2-4 | TRBV5-4 | CASSLAQQGIRNIQYF
. | TRBJ1-4 | TRBV28 | CASSMVGHATNEKLFF